This T cell receptor beta chain was found in a study of T cell repertoires in cytomegalovirus infection. For the study at large: HLA-B-restricted CMV epitopes that are well studied were used alongside recently identified HLA-C-restricted ones. Study-level findings and limits: Cumulative frequency of public TCR beta families picked out carriers of CMV plus the relevant HLA.

TCRdb re-called the reads with MiXCR, one entry per CDR3 protein. Of approximately 990,000 distinct CDR3 sequences in the sample, about a third were seen once. Germline lookup yields CDR1 SGHNT and CDR2 YYREEE (reference sequence). The CDR3 sequence is 15 residues long. V lost 0 bases to trimming and J lost 6 bases, with 12 bases between them. This clonotype was observed a few times. The antigen remains undetermined. The sequences come from cultured CD8+ T cells from PBMCs, collected from culture after CMV antigen stimulation. The chain employs TRBV5-4 and TRBJ2-2, with unresolved D. The TCR was taken from a human donor in good health (CMV status not recorded). Some clones in this sample may be carry-over from other donors' samples. The chain's CDR3 is CASSLAAGIPGELFF. The CDR3 coding sequence is TGTGCCAGCAGCTTGGCCGCTGGTATTCCCGGGGAGCTGTTTTTT.